The clone carrying this TCR beta chain was found once. This sample is part of a study of cytomegalovirus exposure and HLA in healthy donors. CDR3 length equals 15 residues. The V end was cut by 6 bases, the J end by 0 bases, with 12 bases between. Germline CDR1 and CDR2: SGHTA and FQGTGA. Sequencing used immunoSEQ multiplex PCR; TCRdb keeps in-frame clones, though not all of them. This table holds about 150,000 clones, nearly 90% found once. Sequenced material: PBMCs. This TCR was recovered from a woman aged 18-29 years in good health and CMV-seropositive. The rearrangement links TRBV7-3 to TRBJ2-1; TRBD2 is a possible D gene (5 bases). This CDR3 is CASSFNSGSYNEQFF. The CDR3 DNA is TGTGCCAGCAGTTTTAACAGCGGCTCCTACAATGAGCAGTTCTTC.